This TCR beta chain was captured in a study of T cell clusters in autoimmune cytopenias. Study as a whole: A median of about 52,000 TRB reads per sample yielded a median around 2,000 distinct clonotypes.

TRB rearrangements were amplified by touch-down multiplex PCR with mixed TRB-A/B primers. Following a re-call of the multiplex PCR reads, TCRdb has one entry per CDR3 protein and lacks DNA. This sample contains thousands of distinct CDR3 sequences. The CDR3 spans 14 residues. Germline CDR1 reads DFQATT; CDR2 reads SNEGSKA (reference sequence). Each sample's input was 250 ng genomic DNA, 35,000 to 40,000 genome equivalents. The V and J genes are TRBV20-1 and TRBJ2-7; TCRdb's assignment of TRBD1 cannot be checked, as there is no DNA. Input material: peripheral blood. The source is a human donor with an autoimmune cytopenia or autoimmune hepatitis (not recorded which). Here the CDR3 reads CSANSIDRASEQYF.